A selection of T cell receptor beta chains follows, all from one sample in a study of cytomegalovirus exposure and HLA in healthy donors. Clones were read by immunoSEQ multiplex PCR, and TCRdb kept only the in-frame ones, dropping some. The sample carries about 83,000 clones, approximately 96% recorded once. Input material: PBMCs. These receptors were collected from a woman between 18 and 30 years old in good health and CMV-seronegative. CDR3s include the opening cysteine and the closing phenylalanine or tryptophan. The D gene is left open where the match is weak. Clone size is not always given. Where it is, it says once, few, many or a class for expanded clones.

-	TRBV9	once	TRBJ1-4	CASSVAGTVDNEKLFF	TGTGCCAGCAGCGTAGCTGGAACAGTCGATAATGAAAAACTGTTTTTT
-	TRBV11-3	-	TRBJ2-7	CASSLDLGGQNEQYF	TGTGCCAGCAGCTTAGATCTTGGAGGGCAAAACGAGCAGTACTTC
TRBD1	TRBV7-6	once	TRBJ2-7	CASSSRQGEDIEQYF	TGTGCCAGCAGCTCTCGACAGGGGGAGGACATCGAGCAGTACTTC
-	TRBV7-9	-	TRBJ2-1	CASSRRDAYNEQFF	TGTGCCAGCAGCAGGCGGGATGCTTACAATGAGCAGTTCTTC
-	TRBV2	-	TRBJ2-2	CASDYTGELFF	TGTGCCAGCGACTACACCGGGGAGCTGTTTTTT
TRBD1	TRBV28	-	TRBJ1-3	CASSQDRYSGNTIYF	TGTGCCAGCAGCCAGGACAGGTACTCTGGAAACACCATATATTTT
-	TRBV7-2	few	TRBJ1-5	CATPPVNQPQHF	TGTGCCACCCCCCCCGTCAATCAGCCCCAGCATTTT
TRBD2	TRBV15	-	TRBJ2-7	CATKAGTSTYEQYF	TGTGCCACCAAAGCCGGGACTAGTACCTACGAGCAGTACTTC
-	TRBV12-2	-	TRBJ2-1	CASRPLAIEQFF	TGTGCAAGTCGACCCCTAGCGATAGAGCAGTTCTTC
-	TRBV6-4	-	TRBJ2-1	CASRGEAGAAYNEQFF	TGTGCCAGCCGTGGGGAAGCAGGAGCGGCTTACAATGAGCAGTTCTTC
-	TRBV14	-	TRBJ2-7	CASSQDLGDEQYF	TGTGCCAGCAGCCAAGATCTAGGAGACGAGCAGTACTTC
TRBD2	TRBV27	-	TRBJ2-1	CASSFTSGSSYNEQFF	TGTGCCAGCAGTTTTACTAGCGGGAGCTCCTACAATGAGCAGTTCTTC
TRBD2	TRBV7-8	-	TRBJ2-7	CASSLVAGVLYEQYF	TGTGCCAGCAGCTTAGTAGCGGGAGTACTCTACGAGCAGTACTTC
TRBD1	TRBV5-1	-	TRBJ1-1	CASSLGTGGTEAFF	TGCGCCAGCAGCCTCGGGACAGGGGGCACTGAAGCTTTCTTT
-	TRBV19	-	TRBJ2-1	CASNPQGGEQFF	TGTGCCAGTAATCCCCAGGGCGGTGAGCAGTTCTTC
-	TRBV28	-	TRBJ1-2	CASSPSTGSGYTF	TGTGCCAGCAGTCCTTCAACAGGGAGTGGCTACACCTTC
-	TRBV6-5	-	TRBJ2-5	CASSHGETQYF	TGTGCCAGCAGTCACGGGGAGACCCAGTACTTC
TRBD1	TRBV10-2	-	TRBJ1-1	CASRLQGTGDEAFF	TGCGCCAGCAGGCTACAGGGGACTGGAGATGAAGCTTTCTTT
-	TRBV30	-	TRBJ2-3	CAWSGGPDTQYF	TGTGCCTGGAGTGGCGGGCCAGATACGCAGTATTTT
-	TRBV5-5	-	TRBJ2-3	CASNIAGGPDTQYF	TGTGCCAGCAACATAGCTGGGGGCCCAGATACGCAGTATTTT
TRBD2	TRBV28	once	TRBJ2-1	CASTAGLAINEQFF	TGTGCCAGCACCGCGGGACTAGCAATCAATGAGCAGTTCTTC
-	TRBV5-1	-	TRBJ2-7	CASSLRADLTPYEQYF	TGCGCCAGCAGCTTGAGAGCGGACCTTACCCCCTACGAGCAGTACTTC
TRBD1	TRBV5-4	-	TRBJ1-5	CAISDRGNAQPQHF	TGTGCCATCTCTGACAGGGGGAACGCTCAGCCCCAGCATTTT
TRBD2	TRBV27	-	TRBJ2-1	CANSREGVNEQFF	TGTGCCAACAGTAGGGAGGGAGTAAATGAGCAGTTCTTC
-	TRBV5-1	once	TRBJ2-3	CASSQARSFTDTQYF	TGCGCCAGCAGCCAGGCCCGCTCCTTCACAGATACGCAGTATTTT
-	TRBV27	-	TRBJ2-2	CASSYGVNTGELFF	TGTGCCAGCAGTTACGGGGTCAACACCGGGGAGCTGTTTTTT
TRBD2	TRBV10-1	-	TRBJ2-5	CASSETAGEETQYF	TGCGCCAGCAGTGAGACGGCGGGAGAAGAGACCCAGTACTTC
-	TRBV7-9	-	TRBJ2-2	CASSLSLGTGELFF	TGTGCCAGCAGCTTATCCCTCGGCACCGGGGAGCTGTTTTTT
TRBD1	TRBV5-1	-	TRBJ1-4	CASSGWGQSNEKLFF	TGCGCCAGCAGCGGGTGGGGACAGAGTAATGAAAAACTGTTTTTT
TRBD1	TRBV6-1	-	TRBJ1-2	CASGVGQAGHGYTF	TGTGCCAGCGGAGTCGGACAGGCGGGCCATGGCTACACCTTC
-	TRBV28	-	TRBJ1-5	CASKGTYQPQHF	TGTGCCTCCAAGGGGACATATCAGCCCCAGCATTTT
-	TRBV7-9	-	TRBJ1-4	CASSLGRRVGNEKLFF	TGTGCCAGCAGCTTAGGCCGGAGGGTTGGCAATGAAAAACTGTTTTTT
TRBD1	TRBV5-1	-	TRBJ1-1	CASSTGQGAEAFF	TGCGCCAGCAGCACCGGACAGGGCGCTGAAGCTTTCTTT
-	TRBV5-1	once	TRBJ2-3	CASSLSGGDTQYF	TGCGCCAGCAGCTTGTCCGGGGGTGATACGCAGTATTTT
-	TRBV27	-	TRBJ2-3	CASSPKPGDTQYF	TGTGCCAGCAGCCCCAAACCGGGAGATACGCAGTATTTT
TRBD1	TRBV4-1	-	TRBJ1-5	CASSLRTGEERGSNQPQHF	TGCGCCAGCAGCCTAAGGACAGGGGAGGAGCGGGGCAGCAATCAGCCCCAGCATTTT
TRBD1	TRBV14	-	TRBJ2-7	CASSLGTGIYEQYF	TGTGCCAGCAGCCTTGGGACAGGAATCTACGAGCAGTACTTC
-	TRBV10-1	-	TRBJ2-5	CASSVQGQETQYF	TGCGCCAGCAGCGTCCAGGGTCAAGAGACCCAGTACTTC
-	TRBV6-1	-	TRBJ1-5	CASSGGQIPSNQPQHF	TGTGCCAGCAGTGGAGGACAGATTCCTAGCAATCAGCCCCAGCATTTT
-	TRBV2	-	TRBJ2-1	CASQEASKHPNEQFF	TGTGCCAGTCAAGAGGCGAGTAAGCACCCCAATGAGCAGTTCTTC
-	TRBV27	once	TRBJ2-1	CASSPAGRSYNEQFF	TGTGCCAGCAGCCCTGCGGGGAGATCCTACAATGAGCAGTTCTTC
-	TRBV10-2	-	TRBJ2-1	CASSDIDVSYNEQFF	TGCGCCAGCAGTGATATAGATGTCTCCTACAATGAGCAGTTCTTC
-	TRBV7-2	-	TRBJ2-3	CASSSPQAPTQGRTDTQYF	TGTGCCAGCAGCTCACCCCAAGCGCCGACCCAGGGCCGCACAGATACGCAGTATTTT
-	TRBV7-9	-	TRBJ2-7	CASSLASGYQQYF	TGTGCCAGCAGTCTCGCCTCCGGGTACCAGCAGTACTTC
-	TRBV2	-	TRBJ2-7	CASRYLEYEQYF	TGTGCCAGCAGGTACTTAGAGTACGAGCAGTACTTC
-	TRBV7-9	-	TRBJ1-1	CASTIVQGNTEAFF	TGTGCCAGCACAATCGTCCAGGGTAACACTGAAGCTTTCTTT
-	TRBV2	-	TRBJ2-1	CASSVRGLNYNEQFF	TGTGCCAGCAGTGTAAGGGGACTTAACTACAATGAGCAGTTCTTC
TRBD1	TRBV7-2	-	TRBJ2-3	CASSLGGQGLARTQYF	TGTGCCAGCAGCTTAGGGGGACAGGGCCTAGCTCGTACGCAGTATTTT
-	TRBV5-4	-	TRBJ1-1	CASSVEQAIRGNTEAFF	TGTGCCAGCAGCGTGGAACAGGCCATTCGAGGGAACACTGAAGCTTTCTTT
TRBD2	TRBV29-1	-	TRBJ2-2	CSVEGLAGGMNTGELFF	TGCAGCGTTGAGGGACTAGCGGGAGGGATGAACACCGGGGAGCTGTTTTTT
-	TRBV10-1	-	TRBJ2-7	CASSESRDYPIKFYEQYF	TGCGCCAGCAGTGAGTCGAGAGATTACCCCATCAAGTTCTACGAGCAGTACTTC
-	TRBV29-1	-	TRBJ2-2	CSVEVQSGELFF	TGCAGCGTTGAAGTCCAGTCCGGGGAGCTGTTTTTT
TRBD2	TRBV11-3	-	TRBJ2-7	CASSFSGSPYEQYF	TGTGCCAGCAGCTTTAGCGGGAGTCCCTACGAGCAGTACTTC
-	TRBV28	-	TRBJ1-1	CASSDLVYTEAFF	TGTGCCAGCAGTGATCTAGTCTACACTGAAGCTTTCTTT
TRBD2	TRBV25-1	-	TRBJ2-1	CASSELGTSGTEQFF	TGTGCCAGCAGTGAATTAGGGACTAGCGGTACTGAGCAGTTCTTC
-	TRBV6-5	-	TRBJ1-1	CASSSDRLNTEAFF	TGTGCCAGCAGTTCGGACAGACTGAACACTGAAGCTTTCTTT
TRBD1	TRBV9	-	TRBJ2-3	CASSGRQGATTDTQYF	TGTGCCAGCAGCGGAAGACAGGGGGCAACCACAGATACGCAGTATTTT
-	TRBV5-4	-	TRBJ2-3	CASSLGQPPDTQYF	TGTGCCAGCAGCTTGGGGCAACCCCCAGATACGCAGTATTTT
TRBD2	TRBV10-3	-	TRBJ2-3	CAIRPTSGRANWTDTQYF	TGTGCCATCAGACCAACTAGCGGGAGGGCCAATTGGACAGATACGCAGTATTTT